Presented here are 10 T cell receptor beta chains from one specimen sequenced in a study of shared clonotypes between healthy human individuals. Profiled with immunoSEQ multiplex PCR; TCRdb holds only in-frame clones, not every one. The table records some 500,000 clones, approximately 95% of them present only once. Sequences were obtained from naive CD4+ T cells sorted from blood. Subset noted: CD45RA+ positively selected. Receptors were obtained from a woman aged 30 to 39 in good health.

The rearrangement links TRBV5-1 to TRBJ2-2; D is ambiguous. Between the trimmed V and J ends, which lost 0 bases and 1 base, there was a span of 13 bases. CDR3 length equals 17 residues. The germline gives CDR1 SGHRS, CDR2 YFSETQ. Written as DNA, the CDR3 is TGCGCCAGCAGCTTGGAAATTTCATTAGGGAACACCGGGGAGCTGTTTTTT. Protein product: CASSLEISLGNTGELFF. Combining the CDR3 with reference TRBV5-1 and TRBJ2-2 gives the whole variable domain KAGVTQTPRYLIKTRGQQVTLSCSPISGHRSVSWYQQTPGQGLQFLFEYFSETQRNKGNFPGRFSGRQFSNSRSEMNVSTLELGDSALYLCASSLEISLGNTGELFFGEGSRLTVL.

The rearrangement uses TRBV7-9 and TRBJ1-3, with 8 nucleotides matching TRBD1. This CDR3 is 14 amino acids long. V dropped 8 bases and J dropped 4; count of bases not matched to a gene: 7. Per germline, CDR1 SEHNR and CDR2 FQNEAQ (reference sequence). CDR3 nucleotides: TGTGCCAGCGACAGGGGATTGGCCGGAAACACCATATATTTT. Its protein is CASDRGLAGNTIYF.

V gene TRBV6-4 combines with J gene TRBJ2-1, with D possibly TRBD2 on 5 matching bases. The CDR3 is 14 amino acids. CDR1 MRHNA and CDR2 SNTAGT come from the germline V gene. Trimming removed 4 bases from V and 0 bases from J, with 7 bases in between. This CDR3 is CASSVSGSYNEQFF. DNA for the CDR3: TGTGCCAGCAGTGTAAGCGGCTCCTACAATGAGCAGTTCTTC.

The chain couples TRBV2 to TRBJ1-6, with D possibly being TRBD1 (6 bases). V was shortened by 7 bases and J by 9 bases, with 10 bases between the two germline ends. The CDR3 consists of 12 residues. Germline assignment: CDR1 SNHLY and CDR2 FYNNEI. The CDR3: CASTTGSSPLHF. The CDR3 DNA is TGTGCCAGCACAACAGGGAGTTCACCCCTCCACTTT.

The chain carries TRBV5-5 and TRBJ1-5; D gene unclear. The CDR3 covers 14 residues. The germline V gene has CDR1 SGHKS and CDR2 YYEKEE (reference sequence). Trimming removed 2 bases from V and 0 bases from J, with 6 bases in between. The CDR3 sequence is CASSFSPSNQPQHF. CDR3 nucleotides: TGTGCCAGCAGCTTCTCACCTAGCAATCAGCCCCAGCATTTT.

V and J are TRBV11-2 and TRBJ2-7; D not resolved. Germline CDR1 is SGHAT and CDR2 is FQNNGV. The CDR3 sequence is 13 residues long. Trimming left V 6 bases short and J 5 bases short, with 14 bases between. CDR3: CASSSGWTDEQYF. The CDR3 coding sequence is TGTGCCAGCAGTTCGGGCTGGACGGACGAGCAGTACTTC.

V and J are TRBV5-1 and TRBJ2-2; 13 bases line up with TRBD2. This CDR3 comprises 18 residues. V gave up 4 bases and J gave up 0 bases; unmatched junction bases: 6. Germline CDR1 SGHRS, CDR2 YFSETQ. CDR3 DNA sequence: TGCGCCAGCAGCAAAGCCGGGACTAGCGGGACGAACACCGGGGAGCTGTTTTTT. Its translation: CASSKAGTSGTNTGELFF.

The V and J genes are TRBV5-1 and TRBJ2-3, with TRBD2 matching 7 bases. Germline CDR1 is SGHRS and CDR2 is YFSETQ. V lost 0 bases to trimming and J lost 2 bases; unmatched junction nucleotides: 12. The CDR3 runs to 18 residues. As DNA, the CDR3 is TGCGCCAGCAGCTTGGGTTTGTTCCAGAGCGGGATCACAGATACGCAGTATTTT. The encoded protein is CASSLGLFQSGITDTQYF.

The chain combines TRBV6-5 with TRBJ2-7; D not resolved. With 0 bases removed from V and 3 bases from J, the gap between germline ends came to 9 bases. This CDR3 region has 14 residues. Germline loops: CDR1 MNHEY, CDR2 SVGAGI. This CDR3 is CASSYSTGFYEQYF. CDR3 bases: TGTGCCAGCAGTTACTCGACCGGATTCTACGAGCAGTACTTC.

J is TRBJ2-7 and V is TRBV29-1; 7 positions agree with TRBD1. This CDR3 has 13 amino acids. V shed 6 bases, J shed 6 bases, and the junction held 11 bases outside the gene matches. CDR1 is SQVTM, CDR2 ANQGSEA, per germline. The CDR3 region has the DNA TGCAGCGTCTCGACAGGGTCTTTCCTCGAGCAGTACTTC. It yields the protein CSVSTGSFLEQYF.